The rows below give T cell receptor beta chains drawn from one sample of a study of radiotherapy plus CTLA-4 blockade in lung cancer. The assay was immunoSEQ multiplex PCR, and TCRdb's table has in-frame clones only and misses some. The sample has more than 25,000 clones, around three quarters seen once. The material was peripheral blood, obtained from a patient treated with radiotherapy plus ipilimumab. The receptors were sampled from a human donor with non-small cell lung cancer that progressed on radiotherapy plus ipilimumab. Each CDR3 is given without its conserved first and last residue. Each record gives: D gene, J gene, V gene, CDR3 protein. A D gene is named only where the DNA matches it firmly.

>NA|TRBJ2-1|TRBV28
ATRTALGMTYNEQF
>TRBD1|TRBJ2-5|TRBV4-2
ASSHGQGPETQY
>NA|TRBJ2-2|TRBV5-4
ASSGSGTPGGGELF
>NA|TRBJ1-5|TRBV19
ASSIRQGAYSNQPQH
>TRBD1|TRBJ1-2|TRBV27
ASRPLGGGGARNYGYT
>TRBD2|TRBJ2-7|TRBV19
ASSTGLAGEQY
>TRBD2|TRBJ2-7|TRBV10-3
AISDGTSKPYEQY
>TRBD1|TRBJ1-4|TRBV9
ASSVSPGTGDRDEKLF
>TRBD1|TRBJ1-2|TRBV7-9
ASSLGTGGDGYT
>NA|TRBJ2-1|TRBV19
ASSAVAGPNYNEQF
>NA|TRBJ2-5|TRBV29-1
SVERQTETQY
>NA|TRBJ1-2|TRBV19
ASRDPGRTNYGYT
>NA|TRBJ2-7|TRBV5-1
ASSLAGEQY
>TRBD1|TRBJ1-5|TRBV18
ASSPQTGGIGSNQPQH
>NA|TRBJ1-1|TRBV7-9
ASSLARQEESF
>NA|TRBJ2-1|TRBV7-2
ASSPLYEQF
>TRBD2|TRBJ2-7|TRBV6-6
ASSPRGGATYEQY
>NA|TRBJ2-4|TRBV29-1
SVETGFHIQY
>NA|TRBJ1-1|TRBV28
ASSAGRTAF
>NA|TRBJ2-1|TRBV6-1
ASSEFLVGNNEQF
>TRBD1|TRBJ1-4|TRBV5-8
ASSLIWRGQNEKLF
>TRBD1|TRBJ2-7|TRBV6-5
ASSRDRAYEQY
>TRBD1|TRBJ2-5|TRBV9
ASSVGGQQETQY
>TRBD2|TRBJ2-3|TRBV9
ASSVDSAGGPSTDTQY
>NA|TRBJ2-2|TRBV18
ASSLTGQNTGELF
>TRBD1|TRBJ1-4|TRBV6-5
ASSTGGEDEKLF
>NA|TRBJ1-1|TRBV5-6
ASSLAPGAEAF